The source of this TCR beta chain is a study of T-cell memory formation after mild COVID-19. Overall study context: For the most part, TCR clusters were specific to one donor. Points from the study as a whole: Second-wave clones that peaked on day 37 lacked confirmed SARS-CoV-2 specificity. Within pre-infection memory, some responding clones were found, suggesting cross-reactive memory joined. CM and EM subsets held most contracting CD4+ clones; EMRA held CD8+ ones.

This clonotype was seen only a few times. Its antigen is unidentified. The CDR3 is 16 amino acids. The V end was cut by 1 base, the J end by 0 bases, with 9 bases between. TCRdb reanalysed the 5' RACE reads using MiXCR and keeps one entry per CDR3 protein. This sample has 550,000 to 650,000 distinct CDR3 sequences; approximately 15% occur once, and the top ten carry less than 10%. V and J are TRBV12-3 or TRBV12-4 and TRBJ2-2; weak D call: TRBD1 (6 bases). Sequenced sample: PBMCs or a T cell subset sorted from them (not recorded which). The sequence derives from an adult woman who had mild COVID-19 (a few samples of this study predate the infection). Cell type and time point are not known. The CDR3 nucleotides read TGTGCCAGCAGTTTAGGGGGGCTCCCGAACACCGGGGAGCTGTTTTTT. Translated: CASSLGGLPNTGELFF.